One and the same sample provided the 18 T cell receptor beta chains below, sequenced in a study of T cell repertoires in cytomegalovirus infection. These TCRs' antigens remain unknown. TCRdb passed the reads through MiXCR, listing each CDR3 protein once. The repertoire has around 300,000 distinct CDR3 sequences, roughly a fifth of them found once; the top ten carry 15% to 20%. Sequencing used cultured PBMCs, obtained from culture after CMV antigen stimulation. The source of these receptors is a human donor in good health (CMV status not recorded). Some clones in this sample may be carry-over from other donors' samples.

The genes are TRBV10-3 and TRBJ1-1; perhaps TRBD1 as D (5 bases). The CDR3 is made up of 15 amino acids. CDR1 and CDR2 (germline): ENHRY, SYGVKD. Trimming removed 2 bases at V and 0 bases at J, with 10 bases between. The CDR3 coding sequence is TGTGCCATCAGTGAGAAGGCAGGGATGAACACTGAAGCTTTCTTT. Translated: CAISEKAGMNTEAFF.

The sample holds a few counts of this clonotype. The J gene is TRBJ1-1, the V gene TRBV12-5, with D unclear. Between the trimmed V and J ends, which lost 2 bases and 1 base, there was a span of 11 bases. Germline lookup yields CDR1 LGHNT and CDR2 FRNRAP. This CDR3 comprises 15 residues. As DNA, the CDR3 is TGTGCTAGTGGTTTGCAGAGGTTGGGGAACACTGAAGCTTTCTTT. It translates to CASGLQRLGNTEAFF.

The rearrangement joins TRBV7-2 to TRBJ1-2, with TRBD1 identical over 8 bases. The CDR3 spans 15 residues. Germline V gives CDR1 SGHTA, CDR2 FQGNSA. With V trimmed by 5 bases and J by 5 bases, 10 bases remained unmatched. The CDR3 loop is CASSRGDRLGYGYTF. The DNA of the CDR3 is TGTGCCAGCAGCCGCGGGGACAGGCTCGGGTATGGCTACACCTTC.

There are many counts of this clonotype. The CDR3 here is CASSLDGTGNYGYTF. The CDR3 DNA sequence: TGTGCCAGCAGCTTAGACGGGACCGGTAACTATGGCTACACCTTC. This chain joins TRBV7-2 and TRBJ1-2; D possibly corresponds to TRBD1 (5 bases). V lost 1 base and J 1 base, leaving 10 bases between the germline ends. Germline V gene lookup returns CDR1 SGHTA and CDR2 FQGNSA. The CDR3 runs to 15 residues.

This clonotype was observed many times. This chain links TRBV25-1 with TRBJ1-2; possibly TRBD1 for D (6 bases). The germline V gene encodes CDR1 MGHDK and CDR2 SYGVNS. Trimming left V 1 base short and J 0 bases short, with 6 bases between. The CDR3 sequence is 14 residues long. The CDR3 region is CASSESGANYGYTF. CDR3 DNA: TGTGCCAGCAGTGAATCAGGGGCTAACTATGGCTACACCTTC.

About this clonotype: One junction end does not reproduce the germline sequence, and a read error may be involved. The chain couples TRBV7-4 to TRBJ1-5; D remains ambiguous. CDR3 size: 13 residues. The germline gives CDR1 SGHVT, CDR2 SQSDAQ. The CDR3 region has the DNA TGTGCCAGCAGCTTCTCAAGCAATCAGCCCCAGCGTTTT. Protein product: CASSFSSNQPQRF.

This clonotype was counted ten times or more. The chain employs TRBV7-2 and TRBJ2-1; a possible D gene is TRBD2 (5 bases). Trimming cost V 7 bases and J 0 bases, with 16 bases left between them. Germline V gene lookup returns CDR1 SGHTA and CDR2 FQGNSA. The CDR3 consists of 16 residues. The CDR3 here is CASNPPGGPSYNEQFF. In DNA, the CDR3 is TGTGCCAGCAATCCCCCCGGAGGCCCCTCCTACAATGAGCAGTTCTTC.

The chain joins TRBV12-3 or TRBV12-4 to TRBJ1-3; TRBD1 matches at 7 bases. The V and J ends lost 6 bases and 7 bases, in that order; junction bases with no gene match: 6. The CDR3 totals 13 residues. Here the CDR3 reads CASRTGNWNTIYF. CDR3 bases: TGTGCCAGCAGGACAGGGAATTGGAACACCATATATTTT.

This clonotype has ten or more counts. The chain carries TRBV7-2 and TRBJ2-7; no clear D. The CDR3 is 14 residues long. Trimming left V 1 base short and J 3 bases short, with 10 bases between. From germline, CDR1 is SGHTA and CDR2 FQGNSA. CDR3 region: CASSLVLGFYEQYF. The CDR3 DNA sequence: TGTGCCAGCAGCTTAGTCTTGGGGTTCTACGAGCAGTACTTC.

This clonotype was seen a single time. The chain joins TRBV7-3 to TRBJ2-6; D is perhaps TRBD1 (6 bases). CDR3 size: 16 residues. From germline, CDR1 is SGHTA and CDR2 FQGTGA. V lost 3 bases and J lost 4, with 13 bases in between. The CDR3 here is CASSFLTGLGANVLTF. The CDR3 DNA sequence: TGTGCCAGCAGCTTCCTCACAGGGTTGGGGGCCAACGTCCTGACTTTC.

The chain is built from TRBV20-1 and TRBJ1-2; 8 positions match TRBD1. Germline V gene sequence: CDR1 DFQATT, CDR2 SNEGSKA (reference sequence). The V and J ends lost 6 bases and 2 bases, in that order; junction bases with no gene match: 11. This CDR3 is built from 15 residues. The CDR3 nucleotides read TGCAGTGCCAAGAAGGGACAGGATCTAAACTATGGCTACACCTTC. As protein: CSAKKGQDLNYGYTF.

In its sample, this clonotype was seen a few times. The genes are TRBV27 and TRBJ1-6; possible D gene TRBD1, 6 bases. There are 14 residues in the CDR3. Looked up from germline, CDR1 is MNHEY and CDR2 is SMNVEV (reference sequence). V lost 6 bases, J lost 5 bases, and 11 bases lay in between. This chain's CDR3 is CASSVDRNNSPLHF. The CDR3 DNA sequence: TGTGCCAGCAGCGTAGACAGGAATAATTCACCCCTCCACTTT.

This clonotype was detected many times. V and J are TRBV28 and TRBJ2-7; 9 positions agree with TRBD2. The germline V gene encodes CDR1 MDHEN and CDR2 SYDVKM. The CDR3 loop spans 16 amino acids. The V and J ends lost 5 bases and 2 bases, in that order; junction bases with no gene match: 10. The chain's CDR3 is CASSLPRLAGTYEQYF. CDR3 DNA sequence: TGTGCCAGCAGTCTCCCCCGGCTAGCGGGAACCTACGAGCAGTACTTC.

The chain combines TRBV24-1 with TRBJ2-1; the D is unclear. The CDR3 is made up of 15 amino acids. Germline values: CDR1 KGHDR, CDR2 SFDVKD. V was clipped by 5 bases and J by 0 bases, with 10 bases between them. CDR3 coding DNA: TGTGCCACCAGTGCTGGCGTAAACTCCTACAATGAGCAGTTCTTC. Translated: CATSAGVNSYNEQFF.

Remarks on this clonotype: One end of the junction fails to match germline, which may point to a read error. In nucleotides, the CDR3 is TGTGCCAGCAGCCAAGCGGACAGGTTCTACGAGCAGTACTTC. Translation gives CASSQADRFYEQYF. The chain combines TRBV4-1 with TRBJ2-7; 7 bases align to TRBD1. In germline, CDR1 is MGHRA, CDR2 YSYEKL. The CDR3 length is 14 residues.

This clonotype appeared a few times. The chain is built from TRBV7-6 and TRBJ1-2; the D gene is possibly TRBD1 (5 bases). V dropped 5 bases and J dropped 8 bases, with 12 bases sitting between them. CDR3 length: 12 amino acids. The germline gives CDR1 SGHVS, CDR2 FNYEAQ. CDR3 DNA: TGTGCCAGCAGCACCCGAGGGGACGGCTACACCTTC. This encodes CASSTRGDGYTF.

This clonotype was counted a few times. This chain uses TRBV27 with TRBJ2-7, with unresolved D. The CDR3 has 13 amino acids. Per the germline V gene, CDR1 is MNHEY and CDR2 is SMNVEV (reference sequence). V was clipped by 4 bases and J by 1 base, with 8 bases between them. The chain's CDR3 is CASSSDISYEQYF. The CDR3 DNA reads as TGTGCCAGCAGTTCCGACATTTCCTACGAGCAGTACTTC.

This clonotype has at least ten counts. The chain carries TRBV7-2 and TRBJ2-7; the match to TRBD2 covers 7 bases. Losses at the gene ends were 5 bases for V and 2 bases for J; bases not matched to a gene: 9. The V gene's germline CDR1 is SGHTA and CDR2 FQGNSA. The length of the CDR3 is 15 residues. CDR3 sequence: CASSATAGKAYEQYF. The DNA of the CDR3 is TGTGCCAGCAGCGCTACAGCGGGAAAAGCCTACGAGCAGTACTTC.